Listed below are T cell receptor beta chains from one sample, sequenced in a study of T cell repertoires in enteric fever. One entry per CDR3 protein results from TCRdb running MiXCR on the reads. The table has roughly 1,600 distinct CDR3 sequences, about 35% seen once. The sequenced material came from CCR7- CD38- CD4+ T cells from PBMCs. These receptors came from a human donor with Salmonella enteric fever, either typhoid or paratyphoid (not recorded which). The CDR3 runs from the conserved cysteine through the conserved F or W. The order of the fields is CDR3 DNA, CDR3 protein, clone size, J gene, V gene, D gene. A D gene is named only where the DNA matches it firmly. Clone size, where shown, is once, few, many, or a class for clones that have expanded.

TGTGCCAGCAGCGACAGGGGACCCTACGAGCAGTACTTC	CASSDRGPYEQYF	NA	TRBJ2-7	TRBV11-1	TRBD1
TGCGCCAGCAGCTCGGCCGCCACGGCGCAAGAGACCCAGTACTTC	CASSSAATAQETQYF	NA	TRBJ2-5	TRBV5-1	NA
TGCGCCAGCAGCCACGCGGGAGAGCAGTACTTC	CASSHAGEQYF	NA	TRBJ2-7	TRBV5-1	NA
TGTGCCAGCAGCACTAGCGGGGTTATTTCATTC	CASSTSGVISF	NA	TRBJ2-7	TRBV21-1	NA
TGTGCCAGCAGCCGCCCGGGACAGCTCCCCGAGCAGTACTTC	CASSRPGQLPEQYF	NA	TRBJ2-7	TRBV5-5	TRBD1
TGTGCCAGCAGCTTCGGGGAAACCTACAATGAGCAGTTCTTC	CASSFGETYNEQFF	NA	TRBJ2-1	TRBV9	NA
TGTGCCAGCAGCTTAGACCGAGACGACACGGAAAAACTGTTTTTT	CASSLDRDDTEKLFF	once	TRBJ1-4	TRBV7-2	NA
TGTGCCAGCGGAGGGTACACTGAAGCTTTCTTT	CASGGYTEAFF	few	TRBJ1-1	TRBV7-2	NA
TGCGCCAGCAGCTTGGAAGGGATCGAGCAGTACTTC	CASSLEGIEQYF	few	TRBJ2-7	TRBV5-1	NA
TGCGCCAGCAGCTTGGACGGCGCCAACAATGAGCAGTTCTTC	CASSLDGANNEQFF	once	TRBJ2-1	TRBV5-1	NA
TGTGCCAGCAGACCAATTACCCCCCGGGACAGCTATGGCTACACCTTC	CASRPITPRDSYGYTF	few	TRBJ1-2	TRBV7-9	TRBD1
TGTGCCAGCAGCTTAGGTAGCGGAGGCGAGACCCAGTACTTC	CASSLGSGGETQYF	once	TRBJ2-5	TRBV7-8	NA
TGCGCCAGCAGTCTTCGGACTAGCGGGAGGGCAGATACGCAGTATTTT	CASSLRTSGRADTQYF	large	TRBJ2-3	TRBV5-1	TRBD2